The 27 T cell receptor beta chains presented below share a single source sample, sequenced in a study of patients and donors after allogeneic stem cell transplantation. Using its own MiXCR run on the RT-PCR reads, TCRdb lists one record per CDR3 protein. The sample has hundreds of thousands of distinct CDR3 sequences, more than 15% seen once. The source material was blood, either unsorted or a sorted T cell fraction (not recorded which). The receptors come from a human donor who was either an allogeneic HSCT recipient or a stem cell or donor lymphocyte infusion donor (not recorded which). It is not recorded whose cells these are; they may come from a transplant donor.

The CDR3 nucleotides are TGTGCCAGCAGTGCCTATTCTAGCGGGGGCAGAGAGACCCAGTACTTC. This encodes CASSAYSSGGRETQYF. This chain connects TRBV6-1 to TRBJ2-5; TRBD2 agrees at 10 bases. The CDR3 totals 16 residues. Germline V gene sequence: CDR1 MNHNS, CDR2 SASEGT. Unmatched junction bases numbered 9, after V lost 4 bases and J lost 4 bases.

There are a few counts of this clonotype. The J gene is TRBJ2-4, the V gene TRBV20-1; 7 positions match TRBD1. Germline CDR1 and CDR2: DFQATT and SNEGSKA (reference sequence). V trimming: 5 bases; J trimming: 6 bases; junction bases outside the gene matches: 7. CDR3 length: 13 amino acids. The CDR3 nucleotides read TGCAGTGCTGCTCCGGGACAGCCAAACATTCAGTACTTC. The encoded protein is CSAAPGQPNIQYF.

The table lists this clonotype with a few counts. The CDR3 reads CASSYPALRRLFF. In DNA, the CDR3 is TGTGCCAGCAGTTACCCCGCTCTTAGGAGGCTGTTTTTT. The J gene is TRBJ1-4, the V gene TRBV6-6; D ambiguous. The CDR3 runs 13 residues. Per the germline V gene, CDR1 is MNHNY and CDR2 is SVGAGI (reference sequence). V shed 2 bases and J shed 14 bases, with 15 bases lying between them.

The CDR3 DNA reads as TGTGCCAGCAGCTTTGAGCAGTTCACAGATACGCAGTATTTT. Translation: CASSFEQFTDTQYF. The chain links TRBV11-3 to TRBJ2-3; D not resolved. Trimming stripped 3 bases from V and 2 bases from J, with 9 bases between. The germline V gene encodes CDR1 SGHNT and CDR2 YENEEA. This CDR3 has 14 amino acids.

Points on this clonotype: A read error may explain this, as a much larger clone is one base away. The chain recombines TRBV6-4 with TRBJ2-5; 8 bases are a match to TRBD1. Germline loops: CDR1 MRHNA, CDR2 SNTAGT. This CDR3 has 13 amino acids. J gave up 4 bases and V 6 bases, and 4 bases lay outside the gene matches. In DNA, the CDR3 is TGTGCCAGCAGCGCCGACAGGGGAGAGACCCAGTACTTC. Protein product: CASSADRGETQYF.

This clonotype was recorded a few times. The CDR3: CASSPDRPWDQPQHF. The CDR3 region has the DNA TGTGCCAGCAGCCCCGACAGACCCTGGGATCAGCCCCAGCATTTT. The rearrangement uses TRBV7-2 and TRBJ1-5; D may be TRBD1 (5 bases). V was cut by 5 bases and J by 5 bases, with 16 bases left in between. The CDR3 has 15 amino acids. In germline, CDR1 is SGHTA, CDR2 FQGNSA.

This clonotype was seen just once. V usage is TRBV7-8 and J usage is TRBJ1-2; D might be TRBD1 (5 bases). The CDR3 totals 13 residues. V lost 2 bases and J lost 10, with 14 bases in between. Germline V lookup: CDR1 SGHVS, CDR2 FQNEAQ. The CDR3 nucleotides are TGTGCCAGCAGCTTAAACTCCCGGGGGAACTACACCTTC. This translates into CASSLNSRGNYTF.

The CDR3 bases are TGTGCCAGCAGCGGACTAGCGGTGGCCTACAATGAGCAGTTCTTC. Protein product: CASSGLAVAYNEQFF. The chain carries TRBV3-1 and TRBJ2-1; 10 bases agree with TRBD2. The germline CDR1 and CDR2 sequences are LGHDT and YNNKEL (reference sequence). There are 15 residues in the CDR3. The trim removed 5 bases at V and 2 bases at J, leaving 3 bases unmatched.

This sequence joins TRBV20-1 and TRBJ2-7; weak D call: TRBD1 (7 bases). Germline V gene lookup returns CDR1 DFQATT and CDR2 SNEGSKA (reference sequence). This CDR3 is 15 amino acids long. With 3 bases removed from V and 2 bases from J, the gap between germline ends came to 17 bases. The CDR3 DNA sequence: TGCAGTGCTAGGGCCTGGGGGGACAGAACCTACGAGCAGTACTTC. Residues: CSARAWGDRTYEQYF.

This clonotype turned up a few times. The chain uses TRBV11-2 and TRBJ2-7, with TRBD1 matching 10 bases. V lost 2 bases, J lost 5 bases, and 3 bases stayed unmatched. Germline lookup yields CDR1 SGHAT and CDR2 FQNNGV. This CDR3 comprises 14 residues. CDR3 sequence: CASSLWDRGHEQYF. CDR3 bases: TGTGCCAGCAGCTTATGGGACAGGGGCCACGAGCAGTACTTC.

This clonotype was detected only a few times. The chain joins TRBV20-1 to TRBJ1-1, with D possibly being TRBD1 (6 bases). In germline, CDR1 is DFQATT, CDR2 SNEGSKA (reference sequence). V shed 6 bases and J shed 1 base, with 27 bases lying between them. This CDR3 contains 18 residues. DNA of the CDR3: TGCAGTGCCACACCCGACCCGGGAACACGGGGGGCGAACACTGAAGCTTTCTTT. It encodes CSATPDPGTRGANTEAFF.

The chain couples TRBV6-4 to TRBJ2-1; the match to TRBD2 covers 8 bases. Looked up from germline, CDR1 is MRHNA and CDR2 is SNTAGT. The CDR3 consists of 13 residues. Losses at the gene ends were 6 bases for V and 10 bases for J; bases not matched to a gene: 8. CDR3 coding DNA: TGTGCCAGCAGCCATGGACTAGCATCCGAGCAGTTCTTC. As protein: CASSHGLASEQFF.

This clonotype was detected only a few times. This chain uses TRBV3-1 with TRBJ1-6; the D gene is possibly TRBD1 (6 bases). The V gene's germline CDR1 is LGHDT and CDR2 YNNKEL (reference sequence). The CDR3 has 17 residues. The V gene lost 4 bases and the J gene lost 5 bases, with 18 bases spanning the gap. The CDR3 region has the DNA TGTGCCAGCAGCCGAATCGCCGGGGGGGGCCATAATTCACCCCTCCACTTT. Its translation: CASSRIAGGGHNSPLHF.

This rearrangement joins TRBV7-9 to TRBJ2-1, with a tentative D call TRBD1 (6 bases). The CDR3 covers 13 residues. Trimming removed 6 bases from V and 9 bases from J, with 15 bases in between. CDR1 and CDR2 (germline): SEHNR, FQNEAQ (reference sequence). The CDR3 region has the DNA TGTGCCAGCAGGTTAAAGGGGGTCCCTGAGCAGTTCTTC. It encodes CASRLKGVPEQFF.

This clonotype was seen a few times. The chain carries TRBV12-3 or TRBV12-4 and TRBJ2-1, with 7 nucleotides matching TRBD1. Trimming took 6 bases from V and 0 from J; bases not matched to a gene: 8. The CDR3 consists of 16 residues. The CDR3 bases are TGTGCCAGCAGGCGTGAGGGACAGTACTCCTACAATGAGCAGTTCTTC. Its protein product is CASRREGQYSYNEQFF.

V is TRBV20-1 and J is TRBJ2-5; D unclear. V gave up 0 bases and J gave up 1 base, with 6 bases separating them. The CDR3 is 13 amino acids. Germline assignment: CDR1 DFQATT and CDR2 SNEGSKA (reference sequence). The CDR3: CSARDSPQETQYF. Here the CDR3 DNA reads TGCAGTGCTAGAGATTCTCCCCAAGAGACCCAGTACTTC.

The chain combines TRBV5-1 with TRBJ1-2; D gene unclear. The CDR3 extends over 13 amino acids. Germline assignment: CDR1 SGHRS and CDR2 YFSETQ. Between the trimmed V and J ends, which lost 0 bases and 6 bases, there was a span of 9 bases. The CDR3 reads CASSLARAHGYTF. CDR3 nucleotides: TGCGCCAGCAGCTTGGCCAGAGCTCATGGCTACACCTTC.

The V and J genes are TRBV5-1 and TRBJ2-1; 11 bases are shared with TRBD2. This CDR3 has 19 amino acids. From germline, CDR1 is SGHRS and CDR2 YFSETQ. With 0 bases clipped from V and 1 base from J, the junction kept 9 bases outside the gene matches. The CDR3 DNA is TGCGCCAGCAGCTTGGAACTAGCGGGAGAGTTTCCTTCCTACAATGAGCAGTTCTTC. It specifies CASSLELAGEFPSYNEQFF.

This clonotype showed up just once. This rearrangement joins TRBV13 to TRBJ2-5, with D perhaps TRBD1 (6 bases). CDR1 is PRHDT and CDR2 is FYEKMQ in the germline V gene (reference sequence). This CDR3 spans 15 amino acids. Trimming took 4 bases from V and 4 from J, leaving 16 bases between them. The CDR3: CASSSIQGPPETQYF. CDR3 DNA: TGTGCCAGCAGCTCCATACAGGGCCCGCCAGAGACCCAGTACTTC. The entire variable domain, with the rest obtained from reference TRBV13 and TRBJ2-5, is as follows: AAGVIQSPRHLIKEKRETATLKCYPIPRHDTVYWYQQGPGQDPQFLISFYEKMQSDKGSIPDRFSAQQFSDYHSELNMSSLELGDSALYFCASSSIQGPPETQYFGPGTRLLVL.

V and J are TRBV19 and TRBJ2-7; D is possibly TRBD2 (6 bases). Looked up from germline, CDR1 is LNHDA and CDR2 is SQIVND (reference sequence). CDR3 length equals 15 residues. Trimming shortened V by 8 bases and J by 2 bases, and 19 bases separated the two germline ends. CDR3 amino acids: CASSPGGWRTYEQYF. The CDR3 coding sequence is TGTGCCAGTTCACCTGGAGGGTGGAGGACCTACGAGCAGTACTTC.

CDR3 sequence (DNA): TGTGCCAGCAGTTCCACCACCTACGAGCAGTACTTC. It codes for CASSSTTYEQYF. This chain uses TRBV7-8 with TRBJ2-7; D is unclear. Germline V CDR1 and CDR2: SGHVS, FQNEAQ. This CDR3 is built from 12 residues. Trimming removed 6 bases from V and 2 bases from J, with 8 bases in between.

This clonotype was detected ten times or more. V is TRBV29-1 and J is TRBJ2-1; 7 bases agree with TRBD2. Germline CDR1 is SQVTM and CDR2 is ANQGSEA. This CDR3 region has 13 residues. V gave up 7 bases and J gave up 0 bases; unmatched junction bases: 3. CDR3 in DNA: TGCAGCGCCGGGGGGAGCTCCTACAATGAGCAGTTCTTC. It codes for CSAGGSSYNEQFF.

The chain joins TRBV2 to TRBJ1-5, with D possibly TRBD1 on 5 matching bases. Germline V gene lookup returns CDR1 SNHLY and CDR2 FYNNEI. The CDR3 is 14 residues long. Deletions cut 3 bases from V and 4 bases from J, with 10 bases between. As DNA, the CDR3 is TGTGCCAGCAGTGACCAGGGCAGGAATCAGCCCCAGCATTTT. It yields the protein CASSDQGRNQPQHF.

V is TRBV12-3 or TRBV12-4 and J is TRBJ2-5, with 8 bases that match TRBD1. V lost 1 base, J lost 4 bases, and 14 bases stayed unmatched. There are 18 residues in the CDR3. The CDR3 here is CASSLGGVRGRRLETQYF. In nucleotides, the CDR3 is TGTGCCAGCAGTTTAGGAGGGGTCAGGGGGCGCAGGTTAGAGACCCAGTACTTC.

The chain couples TRBV5-1 to TRBJ2-5, with 8 positions matching TRBD1. This CDR3 comprises 12 residues. The V gene end was trimmed by 7 bases and the J gene end by 5 bases; junction bases not matched to a gene: 4. Germline V gene data show CDR1 as SGHRS and CDR2 as YFSETQ. The CDR3: CASQGAGETQYF. The DNA of the CDR3 is TGCGCCAGCCAGGGGGCAGGGGAGACCCAGTACTTC.

A few counts support this clonotype. This rearrangement joins TRBV9 to TRBJ1-1, with 10 bases matching TRBD1. CDR1 and CDR2 from the germline V gene are SGDLS and YYNGEE. CDR3 length equals 14 residues. Trimming cost V 5 bases and J 7 bases; bases outside gene matches: 8. The CDR3 region is CASSYGQGGGEAFF. The DNA for the CDR3 is TGTGCCAGCAGTTACGGACAGGGGGGCGGTGAAGCTTTCTTT.

This clonotype was observed at least ten times. V is TRBV12-3 or TRBV12-4 and J is TRBJ1-1; tentative D call: TRBD1 (5 bases). The V gene lost 7 bases and the J gene lost 6 bases, with 18 bases spanning the gap. The CDR3 has 14 residues. CDR3 coding DNA: TGTGCCAGCAACCTAATTCGGGGACGGCCTGAAGCTTTCTTT. Translated: CASNLIRGRPEAFF.